This T cell receptor (beta chain) was captured by sequencing in a study of cytomegalovirus exposure and HLA in healthy donors. Study-wide context: There were under 130 million unique TCR beta sequences, drawn from about 200 million T cells, in an earlier analysis. Researchers found that roughly 81% of 350 to 500 genotyped donors fell within the Caucasian-associated ancestry cluster.

Study-wide points: Most TCRs appeared rarely, but some public TCRs recurred in many donors.

PCR employed 60 Vbeta and 13 Jbeta primers. Sequencing used immunoSEQ multiplex PCR; TCRdb keeps in-frame clones, though not all of them. The data show 90,000 to 120,000 clones, about 85% seen once. The CDR3 runs 11 residues. The germline V gene encodes CDR1 DFQATT and CDR2 SNEGSKA (reference sequence). Details on this clone: Its specificity is unknown. The junction departs from germline at one end; a sequencing error may be responsible.

The chain is built from TRBV20-1 and TRBJ1-2; weak D call: TRBD1 (6 bases). The sequence came from a man aged 30 to 39 in good health and CMV-seronegative. Sequencing was done on a sample of PBMCs. The CDR3 nucleotides read TGTTCTGCGGGGGCAAGCTATGGCTACACCTTC. It specifies CSAGASYGYTF.